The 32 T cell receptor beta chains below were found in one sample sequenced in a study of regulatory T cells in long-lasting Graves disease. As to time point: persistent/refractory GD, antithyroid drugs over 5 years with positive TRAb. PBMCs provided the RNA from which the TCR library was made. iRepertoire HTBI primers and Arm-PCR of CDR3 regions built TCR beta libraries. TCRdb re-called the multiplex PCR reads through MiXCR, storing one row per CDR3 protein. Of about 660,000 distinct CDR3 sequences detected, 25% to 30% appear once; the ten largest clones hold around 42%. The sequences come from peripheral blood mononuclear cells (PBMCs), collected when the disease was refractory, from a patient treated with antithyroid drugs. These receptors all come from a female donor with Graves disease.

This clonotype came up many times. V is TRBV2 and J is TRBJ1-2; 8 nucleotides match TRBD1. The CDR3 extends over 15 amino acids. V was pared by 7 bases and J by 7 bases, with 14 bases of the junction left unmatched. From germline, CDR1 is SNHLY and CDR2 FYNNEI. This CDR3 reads CASTPQRTGNSGYTF. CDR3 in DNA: TGTGCCAGCACCCCTCAGCGGACAGGGAATTCTGGCTACACCTTC.

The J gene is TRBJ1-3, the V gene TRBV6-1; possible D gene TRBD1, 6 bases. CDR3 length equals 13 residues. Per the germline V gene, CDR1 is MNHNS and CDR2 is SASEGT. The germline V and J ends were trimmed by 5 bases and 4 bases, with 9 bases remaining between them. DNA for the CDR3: TGTGCCAGCAGTATCCAGGGGGGAAACACCATATATTTT. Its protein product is CASSIQGGNTIYF.

The DNA for the CDR3 is TGTGCCAGTAGTATTTCAAGAGGATCCCACTACGAGCAGTACTTC. This codes for CASSISRGSHYEQYF. The chain carries TRBV19 and TRBJ2-7; D call uncertain. With 3 bases removed from V and 3 bases from J, the gap between germline ends came to 15 bases. The CDR3 consists of 15 residues. Germline CDR1 and CDR2: LNHDA and SQIVND (reference sequence).

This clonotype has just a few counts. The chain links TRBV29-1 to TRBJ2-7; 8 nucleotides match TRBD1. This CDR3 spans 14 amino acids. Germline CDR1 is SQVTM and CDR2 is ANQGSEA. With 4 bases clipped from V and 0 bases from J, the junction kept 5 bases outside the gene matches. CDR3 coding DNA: TGCAGCGTTGGGGACAGGCGCTTCTCCTACGAGCAGTACTTC. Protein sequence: CSVGDRRFSYEQYF.

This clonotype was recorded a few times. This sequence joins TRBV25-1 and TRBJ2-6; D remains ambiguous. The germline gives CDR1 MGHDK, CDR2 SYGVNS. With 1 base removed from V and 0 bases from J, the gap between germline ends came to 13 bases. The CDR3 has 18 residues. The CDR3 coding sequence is TGTGCCAGCAGTGAATTGGCCAGTACTACCTCTGGGGCCAACGTCCTGACTTTC. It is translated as CASSELASTTSGANVLTF.

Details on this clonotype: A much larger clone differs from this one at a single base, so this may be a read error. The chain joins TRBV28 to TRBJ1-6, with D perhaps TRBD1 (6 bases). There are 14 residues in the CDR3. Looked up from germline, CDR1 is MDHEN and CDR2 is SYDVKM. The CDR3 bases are TGTGCCAGCAGTCCCAGGGGAACGAATTCACCCCTCCGCTTT. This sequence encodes CASSPRGTNSPLRF.

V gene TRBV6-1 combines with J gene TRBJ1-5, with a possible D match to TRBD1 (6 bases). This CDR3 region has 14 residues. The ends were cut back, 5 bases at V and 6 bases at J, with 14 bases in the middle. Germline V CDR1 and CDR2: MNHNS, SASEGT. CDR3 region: CASSPPGGTQPQHF. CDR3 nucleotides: TGTGCCAGCAGTCCACCCGGGGGCACTCAGCCCCAGCATTTT.

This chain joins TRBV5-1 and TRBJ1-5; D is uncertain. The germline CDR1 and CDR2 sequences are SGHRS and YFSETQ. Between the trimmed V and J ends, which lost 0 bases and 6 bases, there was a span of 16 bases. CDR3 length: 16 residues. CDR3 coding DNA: TGCGCCAGCAGCTTGGCCCCCTCGGGCCGGGGTCAGCCCCAGCATTTT. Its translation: CASSLAPSGRGQPQHF.

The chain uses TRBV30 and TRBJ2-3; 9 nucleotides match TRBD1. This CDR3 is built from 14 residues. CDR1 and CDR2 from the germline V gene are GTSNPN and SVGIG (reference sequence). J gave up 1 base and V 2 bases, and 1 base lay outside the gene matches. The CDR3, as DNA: TGTGCCTGGAGTACAGGGGGCGGCACAGATACGCAGTATTTT. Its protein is CAWSTGGGTDTQYF.

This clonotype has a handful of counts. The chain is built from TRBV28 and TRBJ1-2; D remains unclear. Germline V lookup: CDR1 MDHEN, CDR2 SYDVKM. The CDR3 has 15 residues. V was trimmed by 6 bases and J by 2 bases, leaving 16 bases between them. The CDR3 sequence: CASSSPRQYNYGYTF. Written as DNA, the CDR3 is TGTGCCAGCAGCTCTCCTCGACAATACAACTATGGCTACACCTTC.

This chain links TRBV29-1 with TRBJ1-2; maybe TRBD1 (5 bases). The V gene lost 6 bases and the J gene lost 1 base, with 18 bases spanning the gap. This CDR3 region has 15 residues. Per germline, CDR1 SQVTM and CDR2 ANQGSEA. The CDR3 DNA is TGCAGCGTCTCCCTTATCCGGGGCAATAACTATGGCTACACCTTC. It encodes CSVSLIRGNNYGYTF.

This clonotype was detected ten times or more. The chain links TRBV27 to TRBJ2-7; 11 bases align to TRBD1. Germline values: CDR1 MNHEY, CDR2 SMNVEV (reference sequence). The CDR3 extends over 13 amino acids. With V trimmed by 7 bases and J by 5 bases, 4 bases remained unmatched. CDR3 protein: CASKGQGAHEQYF. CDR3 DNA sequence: TGTGCCAGCAAAGGACAGGGGGCCCACGAGCAGTACTTC.

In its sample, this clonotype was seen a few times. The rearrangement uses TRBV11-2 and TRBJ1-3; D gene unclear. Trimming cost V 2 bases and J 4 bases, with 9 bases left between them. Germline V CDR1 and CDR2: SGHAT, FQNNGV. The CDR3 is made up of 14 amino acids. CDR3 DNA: TGTGCCAGCAGCTTACTTGGAGTCGGAAACACCATATATTTT. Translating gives CASSLLGVGNTIYF.

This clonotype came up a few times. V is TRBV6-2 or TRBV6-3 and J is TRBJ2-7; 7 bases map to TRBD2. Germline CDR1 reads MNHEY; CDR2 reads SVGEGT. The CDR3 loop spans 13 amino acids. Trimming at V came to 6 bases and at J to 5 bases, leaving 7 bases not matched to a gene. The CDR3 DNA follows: TGTGCCAGCAGATCCGGGACTACAAACGAGCAGTACTTC. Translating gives CASRSGTTNEQYF.

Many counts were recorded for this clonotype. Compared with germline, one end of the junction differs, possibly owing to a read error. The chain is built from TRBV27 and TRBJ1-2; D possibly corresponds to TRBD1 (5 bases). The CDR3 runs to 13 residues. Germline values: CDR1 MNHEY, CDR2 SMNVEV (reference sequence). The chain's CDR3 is CASSSPGLQITRF. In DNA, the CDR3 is TGTGCCAGCAGTTCCCCGGGACTCCAGATTACACGCTTC.

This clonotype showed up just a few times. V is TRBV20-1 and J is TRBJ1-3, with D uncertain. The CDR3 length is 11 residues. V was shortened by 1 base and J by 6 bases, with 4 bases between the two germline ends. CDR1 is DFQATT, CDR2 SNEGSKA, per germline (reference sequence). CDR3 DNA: TGCAGTGCTAGAGGCCAAAACACCATATATTTT. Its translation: CSARGQNTIYF.

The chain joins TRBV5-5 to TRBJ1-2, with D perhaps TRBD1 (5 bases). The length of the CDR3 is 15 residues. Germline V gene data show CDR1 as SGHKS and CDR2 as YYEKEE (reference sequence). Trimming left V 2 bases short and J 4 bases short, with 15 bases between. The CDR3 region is CASSFFSRESYGYTF. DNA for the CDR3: TGTGCCAGCAGCTTTTTTTCCAGGGAGAGCTATGGCTACACCTTC.

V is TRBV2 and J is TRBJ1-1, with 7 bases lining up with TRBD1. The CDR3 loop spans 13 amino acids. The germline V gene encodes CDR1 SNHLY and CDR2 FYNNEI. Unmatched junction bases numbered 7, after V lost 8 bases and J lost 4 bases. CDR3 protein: CASPGQMSTEAFF. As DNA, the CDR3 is TGTGCCAGCCCGGGACAGATGAGCACTGAAGCTTTCTTT.

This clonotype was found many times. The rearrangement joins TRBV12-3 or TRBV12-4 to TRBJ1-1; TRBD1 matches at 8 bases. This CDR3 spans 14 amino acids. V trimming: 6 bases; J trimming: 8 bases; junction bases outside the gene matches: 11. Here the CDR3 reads CASRATGAWVEAFF. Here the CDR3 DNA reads TGTGCCAGCAGAGCGACAGGGGCTTGGGTGGAAGCTTTCTTT.

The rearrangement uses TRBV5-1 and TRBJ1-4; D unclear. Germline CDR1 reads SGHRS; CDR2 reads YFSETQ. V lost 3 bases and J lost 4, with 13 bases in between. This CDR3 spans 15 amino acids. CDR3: CASSSVNGINEKLFF. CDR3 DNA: TGCGCCAGCAGCTCAGTAAATGGGATTAATGAAAAACTGTTTTTT.

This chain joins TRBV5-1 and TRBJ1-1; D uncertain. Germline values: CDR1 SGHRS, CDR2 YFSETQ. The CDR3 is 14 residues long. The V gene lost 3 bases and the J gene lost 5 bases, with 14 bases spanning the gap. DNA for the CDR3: TGCGCCAGCAGCTCGACCCCGGTGGTGACTGAAGCTTTCTTT. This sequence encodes CASSSTPVVTEAFF.

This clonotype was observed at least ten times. The DNA of the CDR3 is TGTGCCAGCAGTTTACTCGCGGACAGCCGGAGGGCCTACGAGCAGTACTTC. Residues: CASSLLADSRRAYEQYF. The J gene is TRBJ2-7, the V gene TRBV28; D assignment may be TRBD1 or TRBD2 (6 bases each). This CDR3 comprises 17 residues. V lost 2 bases, J lost 2 bases, and 19 bases lay in between. Germline loops: CDR1 MDHEN, CDR2 SYDVKM.

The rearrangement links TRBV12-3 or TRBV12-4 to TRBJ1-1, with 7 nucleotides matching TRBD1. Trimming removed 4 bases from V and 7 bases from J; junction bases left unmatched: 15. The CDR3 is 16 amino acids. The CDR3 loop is CASSSTLDRANVEAFF. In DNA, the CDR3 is TGTGCCAGCAGTTCAACCCTCGACAGGGCTAATGTTGAAGCTTTCTTT.

This CDR3 reads CATAEQTNTEAFF. The CDR3, as DNA: TGTGCCACTGCCGAACAGACGAACACTGAAGCTTTCTTT. The genes are TRBV5-5 and TRBJ1-1; D unresolved. V lost 9 bases to trimming and J lost 1 base, with 13 bases between them. The CDR3 contains 13 residues. In germline, CDR1 is SGHKS, CDR2 YYEKEE (reference sequence).

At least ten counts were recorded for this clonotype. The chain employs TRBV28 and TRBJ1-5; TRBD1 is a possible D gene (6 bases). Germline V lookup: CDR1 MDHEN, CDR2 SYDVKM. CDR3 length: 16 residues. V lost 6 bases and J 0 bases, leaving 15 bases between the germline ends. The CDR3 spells CASSFGTSYSNQPQHF. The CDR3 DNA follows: TGTGCCAGCAGCTTCGGGACAAGCTATAGCAATCAGCCCCAGCATTTT.

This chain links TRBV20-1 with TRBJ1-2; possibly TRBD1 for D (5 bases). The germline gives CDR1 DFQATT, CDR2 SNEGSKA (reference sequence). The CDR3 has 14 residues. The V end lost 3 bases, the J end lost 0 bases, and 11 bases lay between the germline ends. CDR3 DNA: TGCAGTGCTAGGTGGGACGGAACTAACTATGGCTACACCTTC. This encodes CSARWDGTNYGYTF.

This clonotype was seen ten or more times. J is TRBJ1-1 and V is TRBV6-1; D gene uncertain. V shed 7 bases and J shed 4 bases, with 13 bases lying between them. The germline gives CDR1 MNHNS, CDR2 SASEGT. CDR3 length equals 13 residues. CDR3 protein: CASMNTPGTEAFF. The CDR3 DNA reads TGTGCCAGCATGAATACCCCGGGCACTGAAGCTTTCTTT.

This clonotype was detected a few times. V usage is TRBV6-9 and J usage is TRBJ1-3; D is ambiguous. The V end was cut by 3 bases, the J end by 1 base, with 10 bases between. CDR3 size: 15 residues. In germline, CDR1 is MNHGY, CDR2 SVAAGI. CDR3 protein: CASSYSTSSGNTIYF. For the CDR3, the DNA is TGTGCCAGCAGTTACTCCACCTCATCTGGAAACACCATATATTTT.

The CDR3 nucleotides read TGTGCCAGCAGCTTGCTGGGTAGAGGGACCGGGGAGCTGTTTTTT. Protein product: CASSLLGRGTGELFF. This chain uses TRBV5-5 with TRBJ2-2; D is perhaps TRBD2 (5 bases). This CDR3 is 15 amino acids long. Per germline, CDR1 SGHKS and CDR2 YYEKEE (reference sequence). Trimming shortened V by 1 base and J by 5 bases, and 12 bases separated the two germline ends.

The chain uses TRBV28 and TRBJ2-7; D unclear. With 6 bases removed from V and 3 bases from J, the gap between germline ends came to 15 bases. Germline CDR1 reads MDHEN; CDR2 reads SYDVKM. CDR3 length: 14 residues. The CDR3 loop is CASSQSRSIYEQYF. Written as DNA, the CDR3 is TGTGCCAGCAGCCAATCCCGGAGTATCTACGAGCAGTACTTC.

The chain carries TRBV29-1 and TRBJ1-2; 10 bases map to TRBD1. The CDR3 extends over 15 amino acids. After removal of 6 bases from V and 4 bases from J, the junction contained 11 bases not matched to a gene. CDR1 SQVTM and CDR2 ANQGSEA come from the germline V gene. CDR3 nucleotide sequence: TGCAGCGTCTCCGGGACAGGACAGGGGGGCTATGGCTACACCTTC. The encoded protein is CSVSGTGQGGYGYTF.

For the CDR3, the DNA is TGTGCCAGTACCCCCACATCAATCTATGGCTACACCTTC. Protein: CASTPTSIYGYTF. The V gene is TRBV19, the J gene TRBJ1-2; D not certain. Trimming took 7 bases from V and 4 from J, leaving 13 bases between them. Per the germline V gene, CDR1 is LNHDA and CDR2 is SQIVND (reference sequence). This CDR3 spans 13 amino acids.